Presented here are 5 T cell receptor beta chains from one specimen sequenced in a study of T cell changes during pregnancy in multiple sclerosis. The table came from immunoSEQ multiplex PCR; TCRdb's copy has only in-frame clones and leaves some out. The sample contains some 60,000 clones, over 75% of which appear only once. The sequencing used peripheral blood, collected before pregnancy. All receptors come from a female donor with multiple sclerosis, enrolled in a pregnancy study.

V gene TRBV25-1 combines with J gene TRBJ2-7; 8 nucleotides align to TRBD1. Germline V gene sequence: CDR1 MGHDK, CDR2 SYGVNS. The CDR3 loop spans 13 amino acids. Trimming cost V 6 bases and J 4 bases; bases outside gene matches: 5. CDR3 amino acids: CASRGQVSYEQYF. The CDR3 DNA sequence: TGTGCCAGCAGGGGACAGGTCTCGTACGAGCAGTACTTC.

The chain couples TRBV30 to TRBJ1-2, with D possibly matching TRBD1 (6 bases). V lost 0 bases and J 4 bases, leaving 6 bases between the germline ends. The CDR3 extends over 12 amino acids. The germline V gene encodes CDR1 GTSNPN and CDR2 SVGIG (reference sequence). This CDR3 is CAWSVGGYGYTF. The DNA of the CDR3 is TGTGCCTGGAGTGTAGGGGGCTATGGCTACACCTTC.

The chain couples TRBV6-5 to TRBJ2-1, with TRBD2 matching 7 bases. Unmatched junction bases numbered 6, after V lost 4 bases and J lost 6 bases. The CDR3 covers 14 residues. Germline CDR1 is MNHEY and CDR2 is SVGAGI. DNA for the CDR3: TGTGCCAGCAGTTTGGGACTAATGGTCAATGAGCAGTTCTTC. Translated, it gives CASSLGLMVNEQFF.

DNA for the CDR3: TGTGCCAGCAGCTTGGTTGTAGGGCCAGCGGGCGCGCAAGAGACCCAGTACTTC. It codes for CASSLVVGPAGAQETQYF. This chain connects TRBV5-6 to TRBJ2-5; D is possibly TRBD2 (6 bases). This CDR3 has 18 residues. Per the germline V gene, CDR1 is SGHDT and CDR2 is YYEEEE. With 0 bases removed from V and 2 bases from J, the gap between germline ends came to 20 bases.

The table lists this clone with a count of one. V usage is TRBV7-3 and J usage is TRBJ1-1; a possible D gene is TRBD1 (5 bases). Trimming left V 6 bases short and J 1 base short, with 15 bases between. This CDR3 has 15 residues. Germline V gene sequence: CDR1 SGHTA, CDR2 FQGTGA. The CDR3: CASRKGNLENTEAFF. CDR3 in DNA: TGTGCCAGCAGAAAGGGGAATCTAGAGAACACTGAAGCTTTCTTT.